This T cell receptor (beta chain) appears in the sequencing data of a study of blood T cell repertoires in COVID-19. Study-level information: The United States, Italy and Spain provided the acute and convalescent COVID-19 samples. Sample material is recorded as cDNA or gDNA derived from T cells, B-cell-depleted T cells, or PBMCs.

Trimming took 4 bases from V and 7 from J, leaving 20 bases between them. This CDR3 spans 16 amino acids. Germline CDR1 is MNHNS and CDR2 is SASEGT. Authors' analysis steps: The authors estimated nucleated cell counts from reference gene primer amplification. TCRdb keeps only in-frame clones here, not all; method: immunoSEQ multiplex PCR. That table gives V, J and clone size, and the DNA gave D and trimming. The sample consists of some 180,000 clones, about 85% of them appearing once. The chain couples TRBV6-1 to TRBJ2-1; maybe TRBD1 (6 bases). This TCR derives from a woman aged 55-69 years with acute or convalescent COVID-19. Sequencing was done on a sample of peripheral blood. The CDR3: CASSATTGLGWNEQFF. The CDR3, as DNA: TGTGCCAGCAGTGCGACGACAGGCCTGGGGTGGAATGAGCAGTTCTTC.